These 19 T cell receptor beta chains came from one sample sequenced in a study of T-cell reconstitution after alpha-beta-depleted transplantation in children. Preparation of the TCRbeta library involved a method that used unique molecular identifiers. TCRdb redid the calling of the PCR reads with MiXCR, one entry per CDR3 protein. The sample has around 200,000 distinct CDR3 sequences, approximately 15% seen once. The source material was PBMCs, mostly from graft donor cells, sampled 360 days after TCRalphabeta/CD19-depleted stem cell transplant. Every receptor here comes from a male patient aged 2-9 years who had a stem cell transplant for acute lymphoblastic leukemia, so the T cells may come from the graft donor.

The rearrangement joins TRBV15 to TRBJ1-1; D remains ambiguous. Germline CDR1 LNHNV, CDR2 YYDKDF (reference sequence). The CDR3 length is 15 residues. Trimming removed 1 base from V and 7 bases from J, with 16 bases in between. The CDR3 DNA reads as TGTGCCACCAGCAGAGGGGAGCCCGCGGGTAGTGAAGCTTTCTTT. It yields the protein CATSRGEPAGSEAFF.

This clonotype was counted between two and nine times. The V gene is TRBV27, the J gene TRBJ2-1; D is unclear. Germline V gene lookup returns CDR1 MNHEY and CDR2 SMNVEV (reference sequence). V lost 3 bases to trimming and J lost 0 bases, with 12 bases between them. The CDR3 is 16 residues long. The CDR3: CASSFGKGLSYNEQFF. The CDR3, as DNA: TGTGCCAGCAGTTTTGGGAAGGGCCTCTCCTACAATGAGCAGTTCTTC.

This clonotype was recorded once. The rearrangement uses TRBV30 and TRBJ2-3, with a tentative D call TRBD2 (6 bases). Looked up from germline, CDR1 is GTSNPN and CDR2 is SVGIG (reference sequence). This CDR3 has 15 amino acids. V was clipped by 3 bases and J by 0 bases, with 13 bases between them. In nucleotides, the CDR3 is TGTGCCTGGAGAGTAGGGCTAGCGAGCACAGATACGCAGTATTTT. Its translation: CAWRVGLASTDTQYF.

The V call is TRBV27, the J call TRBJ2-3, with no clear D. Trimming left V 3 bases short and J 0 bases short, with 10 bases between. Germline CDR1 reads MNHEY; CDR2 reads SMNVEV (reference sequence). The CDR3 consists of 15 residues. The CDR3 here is CASSFTGISTDTQYF. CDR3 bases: TGTGCCAGCAGTTTTACCGGAATTAGCACAGATACGCAGTATTTT.

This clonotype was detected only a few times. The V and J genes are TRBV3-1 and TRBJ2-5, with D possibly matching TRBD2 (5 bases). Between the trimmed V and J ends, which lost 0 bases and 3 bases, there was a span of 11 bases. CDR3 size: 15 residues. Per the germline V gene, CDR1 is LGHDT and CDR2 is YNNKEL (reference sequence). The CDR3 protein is CASSQDGRVEETQYF. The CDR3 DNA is TGTGCCAGCAGCCAAGATGGGAGAGTCGAAGAGACCCAGTACTTC.

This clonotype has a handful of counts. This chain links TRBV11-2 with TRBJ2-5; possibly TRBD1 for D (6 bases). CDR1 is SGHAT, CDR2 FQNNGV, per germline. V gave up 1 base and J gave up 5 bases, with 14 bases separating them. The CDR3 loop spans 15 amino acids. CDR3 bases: TGTGCCAGCAGCTTAGTGTGGGGGCTCTCGGAGACCCAGTACTTC. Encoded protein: CASSLVWGLSETQYF.

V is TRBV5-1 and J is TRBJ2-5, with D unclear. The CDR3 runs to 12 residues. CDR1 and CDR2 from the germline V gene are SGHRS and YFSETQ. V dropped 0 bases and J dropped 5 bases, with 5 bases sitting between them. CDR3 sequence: CASSLAKETQYF. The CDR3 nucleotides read TGCGCCAGCAGCTTGGCCAAGGAGACCCAGTACTTC.

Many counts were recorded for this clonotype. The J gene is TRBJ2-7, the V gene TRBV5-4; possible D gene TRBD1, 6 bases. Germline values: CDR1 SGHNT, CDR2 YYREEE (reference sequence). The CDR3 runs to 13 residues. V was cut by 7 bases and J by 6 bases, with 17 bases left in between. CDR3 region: CASGRKDSSEQYF. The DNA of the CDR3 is TGTGCCAGCGGAAGAAAGGACAGCAGCGAGCAGTACTTC.

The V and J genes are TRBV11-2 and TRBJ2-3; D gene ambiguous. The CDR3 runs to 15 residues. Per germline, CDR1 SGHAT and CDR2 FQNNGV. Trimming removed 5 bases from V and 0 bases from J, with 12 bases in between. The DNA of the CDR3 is TGTGCCAGCAGCCTTATCCTTGGAAGCACAGATACGCAGTATTTT. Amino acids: CASSLILGSTDTQYF. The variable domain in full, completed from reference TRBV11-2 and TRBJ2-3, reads EAGVAQSPRYKIIEKRQSVAFWCNPISGHATLYWYQQILGQGPKLLIQFQNNGVVDDSQLPKDRFSAERLKGVDSTLKIQPAKLEDSAVYLCASSLILGSTDTQYFGPGTRLTVL.

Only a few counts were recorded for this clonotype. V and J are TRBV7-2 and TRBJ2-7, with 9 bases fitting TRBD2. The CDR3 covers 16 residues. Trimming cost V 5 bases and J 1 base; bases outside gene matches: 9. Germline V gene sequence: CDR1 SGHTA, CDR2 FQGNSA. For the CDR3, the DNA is TGTGCCAGCAGCCAGAGTAGCGGGAGCGGATCCTACGAGCAGTACTTC. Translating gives CASSQSSGSGSYEQYF. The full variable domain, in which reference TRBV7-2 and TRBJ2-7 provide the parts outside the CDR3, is GAGVSQSPSNKVTEKGKDVELRCDPISGHTALYWYRQSLGQGLEFLIYFQGNSAPDKSGLPSDRFSAERTGGSVSTLTIQRTQQEDSAVYLCASSQSSGSGSYEQYFGPGTRLTVT.

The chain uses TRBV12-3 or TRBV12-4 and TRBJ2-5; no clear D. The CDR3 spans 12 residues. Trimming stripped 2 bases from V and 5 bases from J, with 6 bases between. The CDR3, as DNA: TGTGCCAGCAGTTTAATGGAGGAGACCCAGTACTTC. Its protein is CASSLMEETQYF.

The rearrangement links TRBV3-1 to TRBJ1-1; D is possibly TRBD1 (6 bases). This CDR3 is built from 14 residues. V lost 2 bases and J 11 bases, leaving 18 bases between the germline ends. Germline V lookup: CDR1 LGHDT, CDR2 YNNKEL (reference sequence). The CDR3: CASSQRSGGGSAFF. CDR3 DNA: TGTGCCAGCAGCCAACGATCCGGGGGCGGATCGGCTTTCTTT.

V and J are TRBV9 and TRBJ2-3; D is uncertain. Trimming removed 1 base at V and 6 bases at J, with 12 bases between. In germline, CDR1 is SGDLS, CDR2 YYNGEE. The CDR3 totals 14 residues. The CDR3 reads CASSVIGRADTQYF. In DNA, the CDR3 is TGTGCCAGCAGCGTAATCGGGCGAGCGGATACGCAGTATTTT.

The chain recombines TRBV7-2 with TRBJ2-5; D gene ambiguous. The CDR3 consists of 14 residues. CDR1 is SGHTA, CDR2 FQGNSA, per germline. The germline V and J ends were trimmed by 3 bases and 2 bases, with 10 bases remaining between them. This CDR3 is CASSFSYRQETQYF. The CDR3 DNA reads TGTGCCAGCAGCTTTAGTTACAGACAAGAGACCCAGTACTTC.

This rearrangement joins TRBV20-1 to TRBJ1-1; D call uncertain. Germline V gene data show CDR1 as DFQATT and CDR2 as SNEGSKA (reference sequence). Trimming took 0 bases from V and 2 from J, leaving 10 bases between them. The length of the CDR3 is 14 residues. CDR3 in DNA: TGCAGTGCTAGAGATTGGGCAGGCAACACTGAAGCTTTCTTT. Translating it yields CSARDWAGNTEAFF.

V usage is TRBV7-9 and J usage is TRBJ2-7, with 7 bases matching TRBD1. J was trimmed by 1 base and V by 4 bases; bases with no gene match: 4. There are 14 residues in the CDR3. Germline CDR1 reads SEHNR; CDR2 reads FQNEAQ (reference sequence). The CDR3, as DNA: TGTGCCAGCAGCTACGACAGGGCTTCCTACGAGCAGTACTTC. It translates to CASSYDRASYEQYF.

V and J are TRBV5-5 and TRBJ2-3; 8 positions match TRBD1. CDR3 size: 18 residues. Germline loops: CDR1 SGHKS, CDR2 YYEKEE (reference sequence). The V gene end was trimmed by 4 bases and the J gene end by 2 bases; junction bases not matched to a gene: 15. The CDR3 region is CASSIIGTVTGATDTQYF. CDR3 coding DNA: TGTGCCAGCAGCATAATCGGAACCGTGACAGGGGCCACAGATACGCAGTATTTT.

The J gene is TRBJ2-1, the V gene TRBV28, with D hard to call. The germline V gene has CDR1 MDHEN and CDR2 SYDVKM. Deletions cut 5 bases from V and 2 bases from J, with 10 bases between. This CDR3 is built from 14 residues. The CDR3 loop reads CASSRVTTYNEQFF. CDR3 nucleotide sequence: TGTGCCAGCAGTAGGGTCACGACCTACAATGAGCAGTTCTTC.

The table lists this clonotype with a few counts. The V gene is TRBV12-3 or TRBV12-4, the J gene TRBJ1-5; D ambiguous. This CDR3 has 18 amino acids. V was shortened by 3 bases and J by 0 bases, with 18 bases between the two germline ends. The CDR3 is CASSFLGFYNYSNQPQHF. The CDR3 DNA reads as TGTGCCAGCAGTTTTTTGGGGTTCTACAATTATAGCAATCAGCCCCAGCATTTT.